This T cell receptor (beta chain) was identified during a study of cytomegalovirus exposure and HLA in healthy donors. General study points: In vitro assays verified that three CMV-associated chains recognized CMV antigens specifically. According to a subsequent analysis, TCR clusters identified in the first cohort showed a tendency to co-occur across the 120 validation repertoires.

As to this clone: What it binds is not known.

Profiling relied on immunoSEQ multiplex PCR, and the TCRdb table lists in-frame clones only, not all of them. The data contain 95,000 to 150,000 clones, more than 95% of them singletons. V lost 0 bases, J lost 3 bases, and 6 bases stayed unmatched. The length of the CDR3 is 17 residues. In germline, CDR1 is SGDLS, CDR2 YYNGEE. The genes are TRBV9 and TRBJ2-3, with 11 bases aligning to TRBD1. This TCR derives from a man aged 18 to 29 in good health and CMV-seronegative. Source material: PBMCs. As DNA, the CDR3 is TGTGCCAGCAGCGTAGAATCGGGACAGGGGGATACAGATACGCAGTATTTT. Translation gives CASSVESGQGDTDTQYF. Using reference TRBV9 and TRBJ2-3 for the parts outside the CDR3, the full variable domain is DSGVTQTPKHLITATGQRVTLRCSPRSGDLSVYWYQQSLDQGLQFLIQYYNGEERAKGNILERFSAQQFPDLHSELNLSSLELGDSALYFCASSVESGQGDTDTQYFGPGTRLTVL.